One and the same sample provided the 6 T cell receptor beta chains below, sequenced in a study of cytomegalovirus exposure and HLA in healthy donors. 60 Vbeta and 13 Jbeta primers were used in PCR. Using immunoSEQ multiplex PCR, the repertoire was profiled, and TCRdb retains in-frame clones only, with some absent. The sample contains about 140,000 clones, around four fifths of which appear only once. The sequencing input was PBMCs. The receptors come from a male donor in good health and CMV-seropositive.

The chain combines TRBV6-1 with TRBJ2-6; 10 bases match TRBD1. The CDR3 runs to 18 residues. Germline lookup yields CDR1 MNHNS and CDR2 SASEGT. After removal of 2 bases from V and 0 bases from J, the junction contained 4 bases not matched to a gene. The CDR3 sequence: CASSERWDRGSGANVLTF. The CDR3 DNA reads TGTGCCAGCAGTGAACGGTGGGACAGGGGCTCTGGGGCCAACGTCCTGACTTTC.

Here the CDR3 DNA reads TGTGCCAGTAGTATTAGGTTTACGACAGGGAGATACGAGCAGTACTTC. Protein sequence: CASSIRFTTGRYEQYF. The chain is built from TRBV19 and TRBJ2-7; 7 bases fit TRBD1. The CDR3 is 16 amino acids. The junction had 12 bases not matched to a gene; V was cut back by 3 bases and J by 4 bases. Germline CDR1 LNHDA, CDR2 SQIVND (reference sequence).

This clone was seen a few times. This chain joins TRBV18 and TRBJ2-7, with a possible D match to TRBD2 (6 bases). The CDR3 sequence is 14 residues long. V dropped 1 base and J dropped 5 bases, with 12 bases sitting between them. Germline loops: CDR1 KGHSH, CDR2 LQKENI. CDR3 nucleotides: TGTGCCAGCTCACCACGGGAGGAAAGCCACGAGCAGTACTTC. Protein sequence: CASSPREESHEQYF.

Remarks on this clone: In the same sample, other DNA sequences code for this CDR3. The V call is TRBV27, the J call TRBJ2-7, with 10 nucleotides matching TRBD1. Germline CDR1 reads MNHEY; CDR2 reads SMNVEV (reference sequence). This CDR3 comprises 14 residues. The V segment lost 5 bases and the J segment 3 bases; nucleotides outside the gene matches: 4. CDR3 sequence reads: CASSLRDRGYEQYF. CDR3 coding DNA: TGTGCCAGCAGTCTCCGGGACAGGGGCTACGAGCAGTACTTC.

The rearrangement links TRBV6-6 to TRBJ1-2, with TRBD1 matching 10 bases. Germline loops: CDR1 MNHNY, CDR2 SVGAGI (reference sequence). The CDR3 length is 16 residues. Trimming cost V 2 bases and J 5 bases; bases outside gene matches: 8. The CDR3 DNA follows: TGTGCCAGCAGTTACCCCGGGACAGGGGATCCTTATGGCTACACCTTC. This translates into CASSYPGTGDPYGYTF.

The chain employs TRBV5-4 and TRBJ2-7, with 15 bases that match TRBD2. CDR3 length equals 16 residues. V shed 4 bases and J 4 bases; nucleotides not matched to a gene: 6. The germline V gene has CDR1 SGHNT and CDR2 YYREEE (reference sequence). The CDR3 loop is CASSPGLAGGQYEQYF. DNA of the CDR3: TGTGCCAGCAGCCCCGGACTAGCGGGGGGGCAATACGAGCAGTACTTC.